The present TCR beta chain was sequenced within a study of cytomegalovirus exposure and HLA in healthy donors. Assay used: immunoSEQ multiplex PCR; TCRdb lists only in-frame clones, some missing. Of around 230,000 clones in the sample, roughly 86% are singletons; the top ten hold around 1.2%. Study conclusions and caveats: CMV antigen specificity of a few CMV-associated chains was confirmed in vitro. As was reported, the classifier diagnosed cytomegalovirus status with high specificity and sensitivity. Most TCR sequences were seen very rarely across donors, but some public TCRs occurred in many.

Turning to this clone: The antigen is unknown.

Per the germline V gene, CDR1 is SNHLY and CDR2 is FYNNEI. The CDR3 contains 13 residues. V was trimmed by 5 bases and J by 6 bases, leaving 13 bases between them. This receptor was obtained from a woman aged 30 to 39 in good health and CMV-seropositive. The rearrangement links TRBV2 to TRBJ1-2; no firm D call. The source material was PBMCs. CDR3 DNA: TGTGCCAGCAGTACAAATTTGATTGATGGCTACACCTTC. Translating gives CASSTNLIDGYTF.